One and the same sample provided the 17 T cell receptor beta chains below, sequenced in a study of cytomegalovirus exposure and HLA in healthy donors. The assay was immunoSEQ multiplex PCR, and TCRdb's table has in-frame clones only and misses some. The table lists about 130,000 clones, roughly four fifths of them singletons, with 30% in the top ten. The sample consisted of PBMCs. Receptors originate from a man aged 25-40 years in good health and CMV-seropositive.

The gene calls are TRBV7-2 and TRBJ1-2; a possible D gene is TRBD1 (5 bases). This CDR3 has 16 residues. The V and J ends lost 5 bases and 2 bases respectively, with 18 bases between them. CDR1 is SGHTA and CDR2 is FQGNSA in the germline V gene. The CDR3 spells CASSPGGQEKNYGYTF. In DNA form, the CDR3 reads TGTGCCAGCAGCCCCGGGGGTCAAGAGAAAAACTATGGCTACACCTTC.

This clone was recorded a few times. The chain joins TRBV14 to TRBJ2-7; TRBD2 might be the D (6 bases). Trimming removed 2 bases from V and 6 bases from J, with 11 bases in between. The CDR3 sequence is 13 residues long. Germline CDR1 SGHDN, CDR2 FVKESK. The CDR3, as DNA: TGTGCCAGCAGCCAATTTTGGGAGGTCGAGCAGTACTTC. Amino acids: CASSQFWEVEQYF.

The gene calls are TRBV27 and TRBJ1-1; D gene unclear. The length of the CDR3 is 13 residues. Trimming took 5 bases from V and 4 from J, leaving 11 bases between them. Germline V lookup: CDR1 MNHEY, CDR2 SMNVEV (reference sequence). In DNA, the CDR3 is TGTGCCAGCAGTCCAGTCGGGAGCACTGAAGCTTTCTTT. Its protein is CASSPVGSTEAFF.

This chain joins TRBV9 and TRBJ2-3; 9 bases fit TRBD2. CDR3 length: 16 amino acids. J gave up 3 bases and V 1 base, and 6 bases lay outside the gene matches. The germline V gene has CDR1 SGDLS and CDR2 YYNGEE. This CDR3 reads CASSVLAGEWTDTQYF. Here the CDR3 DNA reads TGTGCCAGCAGCGTATTAGCGGGAGAGTGGACAGATACGCAGTATTTT.

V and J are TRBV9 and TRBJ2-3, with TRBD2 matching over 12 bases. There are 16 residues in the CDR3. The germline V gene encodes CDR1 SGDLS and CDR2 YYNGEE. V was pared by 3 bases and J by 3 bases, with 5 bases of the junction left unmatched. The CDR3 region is CASSERLAGATDTQYF. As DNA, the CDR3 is TGTGCCAGCAGCGAAAGACTAGCGGGAGCAACAGATACGCAGTATTTT. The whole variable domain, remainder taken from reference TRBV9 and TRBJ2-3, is DSGVTQTPKHLITATGQRVTLRCSPRSGDLSVYWYQQSLDQGLQFLIQYYNGEERAKGNILERFSAQQFPDLHSELNLSSLELGDSALYFCASSERLAGATDTQYFGPGTRLTVL.

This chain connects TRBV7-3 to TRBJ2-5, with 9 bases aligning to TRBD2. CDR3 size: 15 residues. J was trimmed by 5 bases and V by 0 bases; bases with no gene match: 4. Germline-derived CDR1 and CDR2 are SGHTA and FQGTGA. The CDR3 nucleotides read TGTGCCAGCAGCTTAACGCGTCTAGCGGGGGAGACCCAGTACTTC. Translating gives CASSLTRLAGETQYF.

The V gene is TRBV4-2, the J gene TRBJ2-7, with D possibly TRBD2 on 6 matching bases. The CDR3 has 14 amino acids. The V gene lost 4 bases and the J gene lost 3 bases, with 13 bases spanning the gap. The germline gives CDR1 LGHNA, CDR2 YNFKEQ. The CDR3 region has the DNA TGTGCCAGCAGCCCGGGACTTCTGAACTACGAGCAGTACTTC. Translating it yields CASSPGLLNYEQYF.

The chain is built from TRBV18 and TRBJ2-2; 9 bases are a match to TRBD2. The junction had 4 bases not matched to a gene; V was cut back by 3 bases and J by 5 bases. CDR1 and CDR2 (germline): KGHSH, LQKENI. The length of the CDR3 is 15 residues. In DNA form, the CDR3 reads TGTGCCAGCTCACCCGATAGCGGGAGAACCGGGGAGCTGTTTTTT. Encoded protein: CASSPDSGRTGELFF. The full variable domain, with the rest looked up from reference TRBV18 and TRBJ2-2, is NAGVMQNPRHLVRRRGQEARLRCSPMKGHSHVYWYRQLPEEGLKFMVYLQKENIIDESGMPKERFSAEFPKEGPSILRIQQVVRGDSAAYFCASSPDSGRTGELFFGEGSRLTVL.

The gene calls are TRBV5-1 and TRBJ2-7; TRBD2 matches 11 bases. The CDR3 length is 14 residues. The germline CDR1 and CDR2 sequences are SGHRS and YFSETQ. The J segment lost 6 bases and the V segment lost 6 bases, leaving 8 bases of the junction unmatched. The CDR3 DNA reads TGCGCCAGCACTCCTGGGACTAGCGGCACCGAGCAGTACTTC. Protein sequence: CASTPGTSGTEQYF.

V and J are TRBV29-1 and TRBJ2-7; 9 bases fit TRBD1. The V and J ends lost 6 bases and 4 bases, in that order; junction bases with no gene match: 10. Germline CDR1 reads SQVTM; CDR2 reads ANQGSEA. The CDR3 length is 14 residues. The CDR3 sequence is CSVGPGQGSYEQYF. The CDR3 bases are TGCAGCGTCGGTCCGGGACAGGGTTCATACGAGCAGTACTTC.

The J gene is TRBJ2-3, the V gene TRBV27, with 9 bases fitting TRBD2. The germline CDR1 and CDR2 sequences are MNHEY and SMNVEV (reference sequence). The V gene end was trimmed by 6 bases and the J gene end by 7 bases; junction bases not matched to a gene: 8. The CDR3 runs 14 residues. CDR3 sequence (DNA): TGTGCCAGCAGAAAAGGGGGACTAGCCCATACGCAGTATTTT. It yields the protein CASRKGGLAHTQYF.

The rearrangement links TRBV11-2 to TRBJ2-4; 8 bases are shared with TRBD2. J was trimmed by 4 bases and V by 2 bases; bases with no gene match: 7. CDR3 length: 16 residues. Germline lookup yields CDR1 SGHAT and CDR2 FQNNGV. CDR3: CASSLSSGGEKNIQYF. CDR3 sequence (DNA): TGTGCCAGCAGCTTATCGAGCGGGGGAGAAAAAAACATTCAGTACTTC.

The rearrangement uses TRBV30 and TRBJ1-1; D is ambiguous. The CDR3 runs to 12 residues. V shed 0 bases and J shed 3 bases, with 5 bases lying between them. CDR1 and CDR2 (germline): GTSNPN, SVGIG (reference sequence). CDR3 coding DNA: TGTGCCTGGAGTGTCGCGGACACTGAAGCTTTCTTT. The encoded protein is CAWSVADTEAFF. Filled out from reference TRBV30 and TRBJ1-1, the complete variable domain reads SQTIHQWPATLVQPVGSPLSLECTVEGTSNPNLYWYRQAAGRGLQLLFYSVGIGQISSEVPQNLSASRPQDRQFILSSKKLLLSDSGFYLCAWSVADTEAFFGQGTRLTVV.

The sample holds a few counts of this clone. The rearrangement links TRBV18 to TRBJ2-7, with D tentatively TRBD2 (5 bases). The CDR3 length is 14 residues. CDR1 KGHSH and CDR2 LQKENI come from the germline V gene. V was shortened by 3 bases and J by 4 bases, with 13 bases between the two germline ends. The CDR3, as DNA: TGTGCCAGCTCACCGGGCCTAGCCGCATACGAGCAGTACTTC. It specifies CASSPGLAAYEQYF.

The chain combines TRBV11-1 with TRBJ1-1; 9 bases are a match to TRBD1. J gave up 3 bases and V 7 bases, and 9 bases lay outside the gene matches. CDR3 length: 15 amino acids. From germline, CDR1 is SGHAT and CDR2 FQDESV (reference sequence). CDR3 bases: TGTGCCAGCACCCCGGACAGGGGCTGGGACACTGAAGCTTTCTTT. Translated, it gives CASTPDRGWDTEAFF.

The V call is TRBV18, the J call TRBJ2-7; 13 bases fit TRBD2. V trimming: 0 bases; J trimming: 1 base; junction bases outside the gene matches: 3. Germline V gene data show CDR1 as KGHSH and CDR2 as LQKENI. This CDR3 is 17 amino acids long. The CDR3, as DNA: TGTGCCAGCTCACCACCCGGGACTAGCGGGGCATCCTACGAGCAGTACTTC. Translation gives CASSPPGTSGASYEQYF.

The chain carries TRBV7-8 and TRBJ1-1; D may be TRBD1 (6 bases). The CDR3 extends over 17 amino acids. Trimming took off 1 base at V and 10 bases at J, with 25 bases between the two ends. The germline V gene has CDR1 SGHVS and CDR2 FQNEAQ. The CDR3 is CASSLEALGHQDRGAFF. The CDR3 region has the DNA TGTGCCAGCAGCTTAGAGGCTTTGGGACATCAAGATCGTGGAGCTTTCTTT. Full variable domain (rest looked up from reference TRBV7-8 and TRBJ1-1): GAGVSQSPRYKVAKRGQDVALRCDPISGHVSLFWYQQALGQGPEFLTYFQNEAQLDKSGLPSDRFFAERPEGSVSTLKIQRTQQEDSAVYLCASSLEALGHQDRGAFFGQGTRLTVV.